What follows are 16 T cell receptor beta chains derived from one specimen sequenced in a study of blood T cell repertoires in COVID-19. The assay was immunoSEQ multiplex PCR, and TCRdb's table has in-frame clones only and misses some. The table shows about 90,000 clones, with 65% to 85% occurring only once. The material sequenced was peripheral blood. These receptor sequences come from a man in his fifties or sixties with acute or convalescent COVID-19.

As regards this clone: A clone one base away is much larger, so this may be a read error. CDR3 residues: CASSFPGLTGQETQYF. The DNA of the CDR3 is TGTGCCAGCAGCTTCCCGGGACTAACGGGCCAAGAGACCCAGTACTTC. The chain couples TRBV7-8 to TRBJ2-5; 7 bases line up with TRBD2. Germline loops: CDR1 SGHVS, CDR2 FQNEAQ. The CDR3 contains 16 residues. The V and J ends lost 3 bases and 1 base, in that order; junction bases with no gene match: 8.

The CDR3 spells CASGSKLGTAMRAFF. CDR3 in DNA: TGTGCTAGTGGTTCAAAACTCGGGACAGCCATGAGGGCTTTCTTT. V gene TRBV12-5 combines with J gene TRBJ1-1, with 7 bases identical to TRBD1. V lost 4 bases and J lost 11; bases outside the gene matches: 16. This CDR3 has 15 residues. Germline values: CDR1 LGHNT, CDR2 FRNRAP.

The rearrangement uses TRBV7-2 and TRBJ2-3, with TRBD2 as a possible D gene (7 bases). Trimming left V 2 bases short and J 2 bases short, with 17 bases between. Germline CDR1 reads SGHTA; CDR2 reads FQGNSA. The CDR3 is 17 residues long. CDR3 DNA sequence: TGTGCCAGCAGCTTAATGGGAGGGGGGTCTATCACAGATACGCAGTATTTT. Amino acids: CASSLMGGGSITDTQYF.

This chain joins TRBV28 and TRBJ1-2, with D perhaps TRBD1 (5 bases). The germline V gene encodes CDR1 MDHEN and CDR2 SYDVKM. V gave up 4 bases and J gave up 4 bases, with 19 bases separating them. This CDR3 is built from 16 residues. The chain's CDR3 is CASSSPPGAATYGYTF. The CDR3 bases are TGTGCCAGCAGTTCCCCGCCTGGGGCAGCTACCTATGGCTACACCTTC.

As to this clone: Germline and junction disagree at one end, which may indicate a read error. The rearrangement uses TRBV4-1 and TRBJ2-7; 7 nucleotides align to TRBD1. Germline assignment: CDR1 MGHRA and CDR2 YSYEKL. The CDR3 is made up of 11 amino acids. The CDR3 DNA reads TGCGCCAGCACACCACGACAGGGCCAGAACTTC. It encodes CASTPRQGQNF.

V gene TRBV29-1 combines with J gene TRBJ2-1; 10 bases match TRBD2. This CDR3 has 16 residues. V was clipped by 4 bases and J by 13 bases; unmatched bases: 19. Per the germline V gene, CDR1 is SQVTM and CDR2 is ANQGSEA. The CDR3 loop reads CSVALAGAPRATSQFF. Written as DNA, the CDR3 is TGCAGCGTTGCGCTAGCGGGGGCGCCGCGAGCCACGAGCCAGTTCTTC.

The chain links TRBV29-1 to TRBJ1-2, with D perhaps matching TRBD1 (5 bases). This CDR3 comprises 14 residues. V lost 4 bases to trimming and J lost 8 bases, with 20 bases between them. The germline V gene has CDR1 SQVTM and CDR2 ANQGSEA. CDR3 coding DNA: TGCAGCGTTGCAGACAGCGGGATGTATAAGGGCTACACCTTC. Protein sequence: CSVADSGMYKGYTF.

The chain carries TRBV5-4 and TRBJ2-7; no reliable D call. The CDR3 extends over 13 amino acids. With 4 bases removed from V and 6 bases from J, the gap between germline ends came to 14 bases. Germline V gives CDR1 SGHNT, CDR2 YYREEE (reference sequence). CDR3 nucleotides: TGTGCCAGCAGCGAGTGGATGACATCCGAGCAGTACTTC. Translating it yields CASSEWMTSEQYF.

The chain has TRBV5-6 and TRBJ2-2; D is unresolved. The germline V gene has CDR1 SGHDT and CDR2 YYEEEE. CDR3 length: 13 residues. With 0 bases removed from V and 3 bases from J, the gap between germline ends came to 3 bases. The DNA for the CDR3 is TGTGCCAGCAGCTTGGGAGACACCGGGGAGCTGTTTTTT. It translates to CASSLGDTGELFF. The full variable domain, with the rest looked up from reference TRBV5-6 and TRBJ2-2, is DAGVTQSPTHLIKTRGQQVTLRCSPKSGHDTVSWYQQALGQGPQFIFQYYEEEERQRGNFPDRFSGHQFPNYSSELNVNALLLGDSALYLCASSLGDTGELFFGEGSRLTVL.

V gene TRBV28 combines with J gene TRBJ2-1; TRBD1 aligns across 7 bases. The germline gives CDR1 MDHEN, CDR2 SYDVKM. This CDR3 region has 14 residues. V was pared by 7 bases and J by 4 bases, with 7 bases of the junction left unmatched. CDR3 sequence (DNA): TGTGCCAGCACCCTACGGGACAGATACAATGAGCAGTTCTTC. Its translation: CASTLRDRYNEQFF.

This clone was seen just once. The chain links TRBV5-1 to TRBJ1-1; TRBD1 might be the D (6 bases). The V and J ends lost 5 bases and 1 base respectively, with 6 bases between them. Germline assignment: CDR1 SGHRS and CDR2 YFSETQ. CDR3 size: 12 residues. CDR3: CASRDRNTEAFF. The CDR3 DNA follows: TGCGCCAGCAGGGACAGGAACACTGAAGCTTTCTTT.

V usage is TRBV24-1 and J usage is TRBJ2-5, with D possibly being TRBD1 (5 bases). In germline, CDR1 is KGHDR, CDR2 SFDVKD. Between the trimmed V and J ends, which lost 10 bases and 1 base, there was a span of 12 bases. The CDR3 consists of 13 residues. CDR3 sequence reads: CATQGGSQETQYF. The DNA of the CDR3 is TGTGCCACGCAGGGTGGTAGCCAAGAGACCCAGTACTTC.

The chain combines TRBV5-6 with TRBJ2-7; 9 bases fit TRBD1. Unmatched junction bases numbered 10, after V lost 4 bases and J lost 5 bases. The CDR3 spans 15 residues. Germline V lookup: CDR1 SGHDT, CDR2 YYEEEE. DNA of the CDR3: TGTGCCAGCAGCACCCCGGGACAGGGTCGCCACGAGCAGTACTTC. It specifies CASSTPGQGRHEQYF.

This clone was seen only a few times. The chain joins TRBV29-1 to TRBJ2-6; no clear D. Germline CDR1 is SQVTM and CDR2 is ANQGSEA. The V gene lost 6 bases and the J gene lost 2 bases, with 8 bases spanning the gap. The CDR3 length is 13 residues. CDR3: CSVEPTGANVLTF. In DNA form, the CDR3 reads TGCAGCGTCGAGCCTACTGGGGCCAACGTCCTGACTTTC.

The V call is TRBV27, the J call TRBJ1-5; 8 bases line up with TRBD1. Germline V gene data show CDR1 as MNHEY and CDR2 as SMNVEV (reference sequence). The V segment lost 3 bases and the J segment 2 bases; nucleotides outside the gene matches: 3. The CDR3 contains 15 residues. This chain's CDR3 is CASSFQGAGNQPQHF. CDR3 nucleotides: TGTGCCAGCAGTTTTCAGGGGGCCGGCAATCAGCCCCAGCATTTT.

The gene calls are TRBV11-2 and TRBJ1-4; D gene uncertain. The CDR3 totals 14 residues. Germline CDR1 and CDR2: SGHAT and FQNNGV. V gave up 3 bases and J gave up 0 bases, with 5 bases separating them. The DNA for the CDR3 is TGTGCCAGCAGCTTGAGAGCAACTAATGAAAAACTGTTTTTT. This translates into CASSLRATNEKLFF. Together with reference TRBV11-2 and TRBJ1-4, the CDR3 gives the full variable domain: EAGVAQSPRYKIIEKRQSVAFWCNPISGHATLYWYQQILGQGPKLLIQFQNNGVVDDSQLPKDRFSAERLKGVDSTLKIQPAKLEDSAVYLCASSLRATNEKLFFGSGTQLSVL.